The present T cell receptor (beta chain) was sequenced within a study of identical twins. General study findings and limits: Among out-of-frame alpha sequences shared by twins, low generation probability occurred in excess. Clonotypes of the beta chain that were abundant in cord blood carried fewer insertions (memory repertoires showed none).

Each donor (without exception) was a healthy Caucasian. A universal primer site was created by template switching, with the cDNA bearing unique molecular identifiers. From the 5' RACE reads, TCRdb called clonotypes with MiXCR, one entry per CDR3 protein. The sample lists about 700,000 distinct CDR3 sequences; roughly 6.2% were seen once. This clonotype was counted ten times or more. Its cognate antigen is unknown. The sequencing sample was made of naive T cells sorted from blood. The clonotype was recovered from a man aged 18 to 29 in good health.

The CDR3 here is CSARTGIQETQYF. The CDR3 bases are TGCAGTGCTAGGACAGGGATCCAAGAGACCCAGTACTTC. The chain links TRBV20-1 to TRBJ2-5; 7 nucleotides match TRBD1. The ends lost 3 bases at V and 1 base at J; junction bases unmatched: 2. Germline V CDR1 and CDR2: DFQATT, SNEGSKA (reference sequence). The CDR3 length is 13 residues.